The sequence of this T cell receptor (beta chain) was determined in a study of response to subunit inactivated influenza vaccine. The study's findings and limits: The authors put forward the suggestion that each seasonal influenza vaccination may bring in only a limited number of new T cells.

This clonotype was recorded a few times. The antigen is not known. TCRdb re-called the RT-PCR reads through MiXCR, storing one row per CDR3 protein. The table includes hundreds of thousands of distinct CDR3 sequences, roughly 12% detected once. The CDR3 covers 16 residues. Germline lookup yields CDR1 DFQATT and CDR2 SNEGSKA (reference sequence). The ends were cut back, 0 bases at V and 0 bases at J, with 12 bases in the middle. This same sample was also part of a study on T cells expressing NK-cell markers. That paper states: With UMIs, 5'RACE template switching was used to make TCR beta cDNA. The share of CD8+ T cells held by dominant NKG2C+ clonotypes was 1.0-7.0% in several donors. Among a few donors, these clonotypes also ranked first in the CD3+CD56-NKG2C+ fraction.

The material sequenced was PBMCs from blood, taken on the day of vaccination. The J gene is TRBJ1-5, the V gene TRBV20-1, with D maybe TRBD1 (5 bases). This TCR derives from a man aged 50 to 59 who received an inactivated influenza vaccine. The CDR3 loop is CSARDDSRYSNQPQHF. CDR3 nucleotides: TGCAGTGCTAGAGATGACAGCCGTTATAGCAATCAGCCCCAGCATTTT.